The present TCR beta chain was sequenced within a study of blood T cell repertoires in COVID-19. Study context: Donors in the United States, Italy and Spain gave samples during acute or convalescent COVID-19. PBMCs, B-cell-depleted T cells, or T cells provided the cDNA or gDNA that made up the material.

Germline V gene lookup returns CDR1 MRHNA and CDR2 SNTAGT. The CDR3 totals 14 residues. V gave up 4 bases and J gave up 4 bases; unmatched junction bases: 5. The authors' processing: Reference gene primer amplification gave estimated nucleated cell counts. Repertoires were generated with immunoSEQ multiplex PCR, while TCRdb's copy carries only in-frame clones and drops some. V and J calls and clone size come straight from that table; D and trimming were deduced from the DNA. The sample shows a few hundred thousand clones, 87% of them seen only once. The sample consisted of peripheral blood. The origin of this receptor is a man younger than 35 with active or convalescent COVID-19. The V gene is TRBV6-4, the J gene TRBJ2-3, with TRBD1 matching over 7 bases. CDR3 in amino acids: CASSAGDSSDTQYF. The DNA for the CDR3 is TGTGCCAGCAGTGCCGGGGACAGTTCAGATACGCAGTATTTT.